The sequence of this T cell receptor (beta chain) was determined in a study of PD-1 and CTLA-4 blockade in melanoma. The table came from immunoSEQ multiplex PCR; TCRdb's copy has only in-frame clones and leaves some out. The data hold over 25,000 clones, with approximately 88% observed a single time. The clonotype comes from a human donor with melanoma. The specimen comprised CD8+ T cells from peripheral blood, sampled before anti-PD-1 treatment.

As DNA, the CDR3 is TGTGCCAGTAGTTCGCAAACGGATACTAACTATGGCTACACCTTC. It yields the protein CASSSQTDTNYGYTF. The rearrangement uses TRBV19 and TRBJ1-2; no firm D call. The germline V and J ends were trimmed by 5 bases and 0 bases, with 13 bases remaining between them. The CDR3 has 15 amino acids. Looked up from germline, CDR1 is LNHDA and CDR2 is SQIVND (reference sequence). The whole variable domain, remainder taken from reference TRBV19 and TRBJ1-2, is DGGITQSPKYLFRKEGQNVTLSCEQNLNHDAMYWYRQDPGQGLRLIYYSQIVNDFQKGDIAEGYSVSREKKESFPLTVTSAQKNPTAFYLCASSSQTDTNYGYTFGSGTRLTVV.